This T cell receptor beta chain was obtained from a study of blood T cells in healthy people across ages (dated by TCRdb to between 2014 and 2016). For the wider study: Template switching captured roughly one uniquely barcoded TCR beta cDNA molecule per two T cells in model experiments. The donors were divided into four age groups: young (average approximately 15 years), middle-aged (under 40), aged (around 59) and long-lived (82). To track age-related changes in TCR beta repertoire diversity, the study relied on deep sequencing normalized with unique cDNA molecular identifiers. Two additional independent replicas of 1 million unique cDNA reads from the same blood draw were analyzed for two donors (one aged 18 to 30 and one aged 80 or older). To avoid experimental bias, donors of different ages were distributed randomly across sequencing lanes. What the work shows at the level of the full study, not this receptor alone: Estimates of total diversity from one million sequenced T cells were regarded as lower bounds and underestimates. Since profiling was done on bulk unsorted PBMCs, naive and antigen-experienced compartments could not be conclusively compared. The CMV infection status of donors was not known, potentially confounding age-related changes in expanded clonotypes. As age increased, observed TCR beta diversity per million T cells dropped in a roughly linear way, and a significant reduction was already evident by age about 40. There was a strong correlation between observed TCR beta diversity and the percentage of naive T cells measured by flow cytometry. The long-lived group showed more naive CD4+ T cells, fewer expanded clones and increased TCR diversity than the aged group, suggesting age selection.

Receptors were amplified or captured by 5' RACE. The sequencing machine was an Illumina HiSeq 2500. A second PCR of about 6 to 11 cycles was performed with a sample-barcoded 5' primer and a J-beta primer mix. A template-switch 5' adaptor carrying 12 random nucleotides introduced a unique molecular identifier onto each TCR beta cDNA molecule. Each sample yielded at least 2.5 million CDR3-containing paired-end reads. First-strand cDNA was synthesized from all RNA with the Mint cDNA synthesis kit, primed by a TRBC-specific oligonucleotide. All cDNA was treated with uracil-DNA glycosylase and then went through a first 18-cycle PCR with the universal primers M1SS and BC2_uni_R. In the paper's pipeline: Each sample was normalized by randomly selecting 1 million high-quality reads, each carrying a distinct molecular identifier. Instead of being binned into consensus sequences, reads that shared molecular identifiers were thrown out. MiTCR, set to a Q25 quality threshold and the strictest error-elimination algorithm, was used for CDR3 identification, clonotype clustering and error correction. A nonparametric unseen species model with Euler transformation was used to estimate a lower bound on total TCR beta diversity. Using fastp at Q25 and MiXCR, TCRdb reprocessed the public reads and kept productive beta chains. Rows are combined by CDR3 protein, so each entry shows the most common genes and DNA. None of the V and J calls come from the authors' own analysis; TCRdb made them. Within this sample are about 1,400,000 distinct CDR3 sequences, with approximately 42% of them counted one time only. The ten largest clones capture approximately 7.9% of the sample.

In regard to this clonotype: The antigen it recognizes is unknown. The sample holds no much larger clone one base away, and base qualities are not on file.

The roughly 42 donors, aged about 6 to 95 years, were systemically healthy Caucasian individuals from Russia. Each donor gave 9.5 to 10 milliliters of peripheral blood, drawn into EDTA-treated Vacutainer tubes. Ficoll-Paque density-gradient centrifugation was used to isolate PBMCs, with at least 7 million obtained per sample. Total RNA, at least 6 micrograms per sample, was extracted from PBMCs with Trizol reagent. Naive CD45RAhigh/CD27high T cell percentages were measured by flow cytometry on a PBMC aliquot from every donor. Sequencing was done on a sample of blood. This clonotype originated in a woman younger than 35 in good health.

Read as DNA, the sequence is TGTGCCAGCAGCGGAGACGGGATTCTTCCGAGAGACGAGCAGTACTTC. Its amino acids are CASSGDGILPRDEQYF. Rearrangement joined TRBV13 to TRBJ2-5, and TRBD2 may be the D gene, going by 5 matching bases. The J call may be in error: the DNA end matches TRBJ2-7 better. The CDR3 has 16 amino acids, counting the end cysteine and phenylalanine. Only the CDR3 part of the read is kept: 48 bases, read in frame from the first base. Taken from the germline V gene (reference sequence), the CDR1 and CDR2 loops are PRHDT and FYEKMQ.